This T cell receptor beta chain was recorded in a study of T cell responses to AZD1222 COVID-19 vaccine. Looking at the study overall: Doses given second, at about 4 or about 12 weeks, were pooled.

Regarding this clone: The antigen remains unidentified.

Per germline, CDR1 SEHNR and CDR2 FQNEAQ (reference sequence). The CDR3 spans 14 residues. V was shortened by 4 bases and J by 11 bases, with 15 bases between the two germline ends. Study-wide results and caveats: Repertoires were sampled only after the peak T cell response. Spike regions recognized by vaccine-associated CD4 TCRs spanned the protein, led by 160-218 and 743-854.

Data came from immunoSEQ multiplex PCR; TCRdb stores just in-frame clones and leaves some out. This sample yields approximately 90,000 clones, of which 75% to 90% are seen a single time; 15% to 20% belongs to the top ten. V is TRBV7-9 and J is TRBJ1-6; a weak D match, TRBD1 (6 bases). The TCR comes from an adult in good health. Sequencing used peripheral blood, obtained on day 0 of AZD1222 vaccination. The CDR3 nucleotides read TGTGCCAGCAGCTCACGCGGGGGGCCGACACCCCTCCACTTT. Its translation is CASSSRGGPTPLHF.